A selection of T cell receptor beta chains follows, all from one sample in a study of blood T cell repertoires in COVID-19. Some clones are missing from TCRdb's copy, which holds only in-frame ones; the method was immunoSEQ multiplex PCR. This sample has some 250,000 clones; 80% to 90% occur once, and the top ten carry about 14%. The sequencing sample was made of PBMCs or T cells enriched from blood (not recorded which). These receptors originate from a man aged 18 to 30 who had recovered from COVID-19. Both conserved end residues are part of each CDR3. Fields, in order: D gene, J gene, CDR3 length, V gene, clone size, CDR3 protein, CDR3 DNA. A D gene is named only where the DNA matches it firmly. Clone size appears in some rows only: once, few, many, or a class for an expanded clone.

d_gene: -; j_gene: TRBJ1-1; len: 16; v_gene: TRBV27; abundance: -; CDR3aa: CASPQRGSSGGVEAFF; CDR3nt: TGTGCCAGCCCCCAAAGGGGCAGTTCGGGGGGGGTTGAAGCTTTCTTT
d_gene: TRBD2; j_gene: TRBJ2-3; len: 15; v_gene: TRBV11-2; abundance: once; CDR3aa: CASSLVSGGADTQYF; CDR3nt: TGTGCCAGCAGCTTAGTTAGCGGGGGGGCTGATACGCAGTATTTT
d_gene: -; j_gene: TRBJ1-2; len: 13; v_gene: TRBV19; abundance: -; CDR3aa: CASRVGRGYGYTF; CDR3nt: TGTGCCAGTAGGGTCGGCCGAGGCTATGGCTACACCTTC
d_gene: TRBD2; j_gene: TRBJ2-3; len: 16; v_gene: TRBV7-2; abundance: -; CDR3aa: CASSFGGGKGTDTQYF; CDR3nt: TGTGCCAGCAGCTTTGGCGGGGGGAAAGGAACAGATACGCAGTATTTT
d_gene: -; j_gene: TRBJ2-7; len: 16; v_gene: TRBV5-1; abundance: once; CDR3aa: CASSPGIQGPMDEQYF; CDR3nt: TGCGCCAGCAGCCCCGGCATTCAGGGCCCGATGGACGAGCAGTACTTC
d_gene: -; j_gene: TRBJ2-7; len: 15; v_gene: TRBV3-1/TRBV3-2; abundance: -; CDR3aa: CASSQFGNGDYEQYF; CDR3nt: TGTGCCAGCAGCCAATTCGGGAATGGGGATTACGAGCAGTACTTC
d_gene: TRBD2; j_gene: TRBJ2-2; len: 17; v_gene: TRBV15; abundance: -; CDR3aa: CATSRRSGSVDTGELFF; CDR3nt: TGTGCCACCAGCAGACGCAGCGGGAGCGTCGACACCGGGGAGCTGTTTTTT
d_gene: TRBD1; j_gene: TRBJ1-1; len: 15; v_gene: TRBV7-9; abundance: -; CDR3aa: CASSLETGGYAVAFF; CDR3nt: TGTGCCAGCAGCCTCGAGACAGGGGGCTACGCCGTAGCTTTCTTT
d_gene: TRBD1; j_gene: TRBJ1-1; len: 14; v_gene: TRBV5-1; abundance: -; CDR3aa: CASSTRQGATEAFF; CDR3nt: TGCGCCAGCAGCACGCGACAGGGGGCAACTGAAGCTTTCTTT
d_gene: -; j_gene: TRBJ1-1; len: 13; v_gene: TRBV12-3/TRBV12-4; abundance: -; CDR3aa: CASTILGAPGAFF; CDR3nt: TGTGCCAGCACCATCCTAGGGGCCCCTGGGGCTTTCTTT
d_gene: TRBD1; j_gene: TRBJ2-1; len: 17; v_gene: TRBV5-1; abundance: -; CDR3aa: CASSFSQGANLGYEQFF; CDR3nt: TGCGCCAGCAGCTTCTCACAGGGGGCAAATCTTGGCTATGAGCAGTTCTTC
d_gene: -; j_gene: TRBJ1-1; len: 13; v_gene: TRBV6-5; abundance: -; CDR3aa: CASSYSSNTEAFF; CDR3nt: TGTGCCAGCAGTTATAGCTCGAACACTGAAGCTTTCTTT
d_gene: TRBD1; j_gene: TRBJ1-6; len: 15; v_gene: TRBV2; abundance: -; CDR3aa: CASSPRTGPNSPLHF; CDR3nt: TGTGCCAGCAGTCCCCGGACAGGGCCGAATTCACCCCTCCACTTT
d_gene: -; j_gene: TRBJ1-4; len: 14; v_gene: TRBV6-5; abundance: -; CDR3aa: CASTPGTGGEKLFF; CDR3nt: TGTGCCAGCACCCCGGGTACCGGCGGGGAAAAACTGTTTTTT
d_gene: TRBD2; j_gene: TRBJ2-1; len: 14; v_gene: TRBV2; abundance: -; CDR3aa: CASARSGGVNEQFF; CDR3nt: TGTGCCAGCGCTCGGAGCGGGGGGGTAAATGAGCAGTTCTTC
d_gene: -; j_gene: TRBJ2-5; len: 15; v_gene: TRBV5-5; abundance: -; CDR3aa: CASSLASEYQETQYF; CDR3nt: TGTGCCAGCAGCTTGGCGAGCGAGTACCAAGAGACCCAGTACTTC
d_gene: TRBD2; j_gene: TRBJ2-2; len: 14; v_gene: TRBV11-3; abundance: -; CDR3aa: CAFRASGTTGELFF; CDR3nt: TGTGCCTTCCGGGCTAGCGGGACCACCGGGGAGCTGTTTTTT
d_gene: -; j_gene: TRBJ2-7; len: 14; v_gene: TRBV6-5; abundance: -; CDR3aa: CASSYEGVRYEQYF; CDR3nt: TGTGCCAGCAGTTATGAGGGGGTAAGGTACGAGCAGTACTTC
d_gene: -; j_gene: TRBJ2-3; len: 15; v_gene: TRBV7-6; abundance: -; CDR3aa: CASSLFDGNTDTQYF; CDR3nt: TGTGCCAGCAGCTTATTTGACGGGAACACAGATACGCAGTATTTT
d_gene: -; j_gene: TRBJ2-3; len: 13; v_gene: TRBV12-3/TRBV12-4; abundance: -; CDR3aa: CASSSGRINTQYF; CDR3nt: TGTGCCAGCAGTTCAGGAAGGATTAATACGCAGTATTTT
d_gene: -; j_gene: TRBJ2-5; len: 16; v_gene: TRBV11-3; abundance: -; CDR3aa: CASSLDQGGLSETQYF; CDR3nt: TGTGCCAGCAGCTTAGATCAGGGAGGATTGAGTGAGACCCAGTACTTC
d_gene: TRBD1; j_gene: TRBJ2-7; len: 18; v_gene: TRBV4-1; abundance: -; CDR3aa: CASSQVSSMSGGPYEQYF; CDR3nt: TGCGCCAGCAGCCAAGTTTCTAGTATGTCAGGGGGCCCCTACGAGCAGTACTTC
d_gene: TRBD2; j_gene: TRBJ2-3; len: 16; v_gene: TRBV7-8; abundance: -; CDR3aa: CASSKRLAGVTDTQYF; CDR3nt: TGTGCCAGCAGCAAACGACTAGCGGGAGTAACAGATACGCAGTATTTT
d_gene: TRBD1; j_gene: TRBJ1-1; len: 16; v_gene: TRBV28; abundance: -; CDR3aa: CASSRSPGTGTTEAFF; CDR3nt: TGTGCCAGCAGTCGAAGCCCCGGGACAGGGACGACTGAAGCTTTCTTT
d_gene: TRBD1; j_gene: TRBJ1-4; len: 19; v_gene: TRBV28; abundance: -; CDR3aa: CASSPGAGQGTEANEKLFF; CDR3nt: TGTGCCAGCAGCCCTGGCGCGGGACAGGGGACTGAAGCTAATGAAAAACTGTTTTTT
d_gene: -; j_gene: TRBJ2-1; len: 17; v_gene: TRBV4-2; abundance: -; CDR3aa: CASSQELSASSYNEQFF; CDR3nt: TGTGCCAGCAGCCAAGAGCTAAGCGCAAGCTCCTACAATGAGCAGTTCTTC
d_gene: -; j_gene: TRBJ2-7; len: 13; v_gene: TRBV6-5; abundance: -; CDR3aa: CASRQGLSYEQYF; CDR3nt: TGTGCCAGCAGGCAGGGTTTATCCTACGAGCAGTACTTC
d_gene: TRBD2; j_gene: TRBJ2-1; len: 16; v_gene: TRBV3-1/TRBV3-2; abundance: once; CDR3aa: CASSLKMVRLAHEQFF; CDR3nt: TGTGCCAGCAGCCTCAAGATGGTGAGACTAGCACATGAGCAGTTCTTC
d_gene: -; j_gene: TRBJ2-7; len: 14; v_gene: TRBV6-5; abundance: -; CDR3aa: CASSYRGNTYEQYF; CDR3nt: TGTGCCAGCAGTTATCGGGGGAACACCTACGAGCAGTACTTC
d_gene: -; j_gene: TRBJ1-2; len: 14; v_gene: TRBV18; abundance: -; CDR3aa: CASSPKGQTPGYTF; CDR3nt: TGTGCCAGCTCACCGAAGGGACAAACTCCCGGCTACACCTTC
d_gene: -; j_gene: TRBJ1-5; len: 13; v_gene: TRBV28; abundance: -; CDR3aa: CASSPNSNQPQHF; CDR3nt: TGTGCCAGCAGTCCTAATAGCAATCAGCCCCAGCATTTT
d_gene: -; j_gene: TRBJ1-2; len: 12; v_gene: TRBV9; abundance: -; CDR3aa: CASSVGDTGYTF; CDR3nt: TGTGCCAGCAGCGTAGGTGACACTGGCTACACCTTC
d_gene: -; j_gene: TRBJ2-1; len: 15; v_gene: TRBV12-5; abundance: -; CDR3aa: CASGLFAGSYNEQFF; CDR3nt: TGTGCTAGTGGTCTTTTTGCCGGGAGCTACAATGAGCAGTTCTTC
d_gene: TRBD1; j_gene: TRBJ2-2; len: 15; v_gene: TRBV5-1; abundance: -; CDR3aa: CASSGDRVSTGELFF; CDR3nt: TGCGCCAGCAGCGGGGACAGGGTTTCCACCGGGGAGCTGTTTTTT
d_gene: TRBD1; j_gene: TRBJ1-1; len: 16; v_gene: TRBV7-9; abundance: -; CDR3aa: CASSLASGQGAAEAFF; CDR3nt: TGTGCCAGCAGCTTAGCGTCGGGACAGGGGGCCGCTGAAGCTTTCTTT
d_gene: TRBD1; j_gene: TRBJ2-7; len: 15; v_gene: TRBV4-1; abundance: once; CDR3aa: CASSHQGQGVYEQYF; CDR3nt: TGCGCCAGCAGCCATCAGGGACAGGGGGTGTACGAGCAGTACTTC
d_gene: -; j_gene: TRBJ1-5; len: 17; v_gene: TRBV7-9; abundance: few; CDR3aa: CASSLGKQGTSNQPQHF; CDR3nt: TGTGCCAGCAGCCTCGGGAAGCAGGGGACGAGCAATCAGCCCCAGCATTTT
d_gene: -; j_gene: TRBJ2-5; len: 14; v_gene: TRBV7-2; abundance: -; CDR3aa: CASRLGQSNKPQYF; CDR3nt: TGTGCCAGCAGACTTGGACAGTCGAACAAGCCCCAGTACTTC
d_gene: -; j_gene: TRBJ1-3; len: 14; v_gene: TRBV30; abundance: -; CDR3aa: CASSTGFSGNTIYF; CDR3nt: TGTGCCTCGAGCACAGGTTTCTCTGGAAACACCATATATTTT
d_gene: -; j_gene: TRBJ1-1; len: 14; v_gene: TRBV6-5; abundance: -; CDR3aa: CAAKDSVMNTEAFF; CDR3nt: TGTGCCGCCAAGGACAGCGTCATGAACACTGAAGCTTTCTTT
d_gene: TRBD1; j_gene: TRBJ2-1; len: 13; v_gene: TRBV6-4; abundance: -; CDR3aa: CASSEQGPSEQFF; CDR3nt: TGTGCCAGCAGTGAACAGGGGCCCTCTGAGCAGTTCTTC
d_gene: TRBD2; j_gene: TRBJ2-1; len: 17; v_gene: TRBV7-2; abundance: -; CDR3aa: CASSPKIGTSGSNEQFF; CDR3nt: TGTGCCAGCAGCCCCAAAATCGGGACTAGCGGGAGCAATGAGCAGTTCTTC
d_gene: -; j_gene: TRBJ1-2; len: 14; v_gene: TRBV4-1; abundance: -; CDR3aa: CASSHPGRVDGYTF; CDR3nt: TGCGCCAGCAGCCACCCTGGGCGGGTGGATGGCTACACCTTC
d_gene: TRBD2; j_gene: TRBJ2-1; len: 18; v_gene: TRBV25-1; abundance: -; CDR3aa: CASSEPRTSGSSYNEQFF; CDR3nt: TGTGCCAGCAGTGAGCCTAGGACTAGCGGCAGCTCCTACAATGAGCAGTTCTTC
d_gene: -; j_gene: TRBJ1-5; len: 14; v_gene: TRBV6-1; abundance: -; CDR3aa: CASSEPSGRQPQHF; CDR3nt: TGTGCCAGCAGTGAACCCAGTGGCAGGCAGCCCCAGCATTTT
d_gene: TRBD1; j_gene: TRBJ1-4; len: 14; v_gene: TRBV10-3; abundance: once; CDR3aa: CAISDRTGGEKLFF; CDR3nt: TGTGCCATCAGTGATCGTACAGGGGGGGAAAAACTGTTTTTT
d_gene: TRBD1; j_gene: TRBJ1-2; len: 15; v_gene: TRBV5-4; abundance: -; CDR3aa: CASSPRDRALYGYTF; CDR3nt: TGTGCCAGCAGCCCGCGGGACAGGGCTCTATATGGCTACACCTTC
d_gene: TRBD1; j_gene: TRBJ1-2; len: 13; v_gene: TRBV2; abundance: -; CDR3aa: CASSGPRGHGYTF; CDR3nt: TGTGCCAGCAGTGGGCCCAGGGGGCATGGCTACACCTTC